Listed below are T cell receptor beta chains from one sample, sequenced in a study of T cells in Graves' hyperthyroidism and ophthalmopathy. TCRdb re-derived calls from the multiplex PCR reads in MiXCR, one entry per CDR3 protein. Here the sample spans about 520,000 distinct CDR3 sequences, roughly 25% being singletons. The specimen was blood. Source of these receptors: a woman under 40 with Graves' ophthalmopathy. CDR3s include the opening cysteine and the closing phenylalanine or tryptophan. The order of the fields is V gene, D gene, clone size, J gene, CDR3 protein, CDR3 DNA. A D gene is named only where the DNA matches it firmly. Rows may omit the clone size; those that give it use once, few, many or a size class.

v_gene: TRBV19
d_gene: TRBD2
abundance: many
j_gene: TRBJ2-5
CDR3aa: CASSHPGGQETQYF
CDR3nt: TGTGCCAGTTCTCACCCGGGGGGACAAGAGACCCAGTACTTC

v_gene: TRBV25-1
d_gene: TRBD2
abundance: few
j_gene: TRBJ2-1
CDR3aa: CASSESSGGNNEQFF
CDR3nt: TGTGCCAGCAGTGAATCTAGCGGGGGAAACAATGAGCAGTTCTTC

v_gene: TRBV28
d_gene: -
abundance: -
j_gene: TRBJ1-5
CDR3aa: CASHQGRDNFRQPQHF
CDR3nt: TGTGCCAGCCATCAGGGCAGGGATAATTTTCGTCAGCCCCAGCATTTT

v_gene: TRBV7-8
d_gene: -
abundance: many
j_gene: TRBJ2-7
CDR3aa: CASSLEGDTSYEQYF
CDR3nt: TGTGCCAGCAGCTTAGAAGGGGACACCTCCTACGAGCAGTACTTC

v_gene: TRBV6-1
d_gene: -
abundance: many
j_gene: TRBJ1-2
CDR3aa: CASIPLVRGNYGYTF
CDR3nt: TGTGCCAGCATCCCCCTAGTCCGAGGCAACTATGGCTACACCTTC

v_gene: TRBV20-1
d_gene: TRBD1
abundance: -
j_gene: TRBJ1-1
CDR3aa: CSARPTGTGGRGTGAFF
CDR3nt: TGCAGTGCTAGGCCCACCGGGACAGGGGGTCGAGGTACGGGAGCTTTCTTT

v_gene: TRBV20-1
d_gene: TRBD1
abundance: many
j_gene: TRBJ1-2
CDR3aa: CSARALGQGNGYTF
CDR3nt: TGCAGTGCTAGAGCTCTCGGACAGGGGAATGGCTACACCTTC

v_gene: TRBV7-2
d_gene: -
abundance: few
j_gene: TRBJ2-7
CDR3aa: CASSLGIAVDYEQYF
CDR3nt: TGTGCCAGCAGCTTAGGAATCGCGGTTGACTACGAGCAGTACTTC

v_gene: TRBV20-1
d_gene: TRBD1
abundance: many
j_gene: TRBJ1-2
CDR3aa: CSAQDRNYGYTF
CDR3nt: TGCAGTGCCCAGGACAGGAACTATGGCTACACCTTC

v_gene: TRBV29-1
d_gene: TRBD2
abundance: -
j_gene: TRBJ2-7
CDR3aa: CSVGSGGHEQYF
CDR3nt: TGCAGCGTTGGCAGCGGGGGACACGAGCAGTACTTC

v_gene: TRBV6-1
d_gene: TRBD1
abundance: many
j_gene: TRBJ2-7
CDR3aa: CASDRDRESYEQYF
CDR3nt: TGTGCCAGTGACCGGGACAGGGAATCCTACGAGCAGTACTTC

v_gene: TRBV9
d_gene: -
abundance: -
j_gene: TRBJ2-6
CDR3aa: CASSVGGGSGANVLTF
CDR3nt: TGTGCCAGCAGCGTAGGTGGGGGCTCTGGGGCCAACGTCCTGACTTTC

v_gene: TRBV27
d_gene: -
abundance: many
j_gene: TRBJ1-1
CDR3aa: CASSDGKTNLAFF
CDR3nt: TGTGCCAGCAGTGACGGGAAGACCAATCTAGCTTTCTTT

v_gene: TRBV12-3/TRBV12-4
d_gene: TRBD2
abundance: -
j_gene: TRBJ2-7
CDR3aa: CASSLMGTSTLEQYF
CDR3nt: TGTGCCAGCAGCCTTATGGGGACTAGCACTCTAGAGCAGTACTTC

v_gene: TRBV6-4
d_gene: TRBD1
abundance: -
j_gene: TRBJ1-1
CDR3aa: CASSDGDRGFPMNTEAFF
CDR3nt: TGTGCCAGCAGCGACGGGGACAGGGGGTTTCCCATGAACACTGAAGCTTTCTTT

v_gene: TRBV6-1
d_gene: -
abundance: many
j_gene: TRBJ2-7
CDR3aa: CASSESWGSYEQYF
CDR3nt: TGTGCCAGCAGTGAGAGCTGGGGTTCCTACGAGCAGTACTTC